The clone carrying this TCR beta chain was counted many times. Its antigen is undetermined. The source of the sample is a study of identical twins. The V end lost 0 bases, the J end lost 7 bases, and 7 bases lay between the germline ends. Germline-derived CDR1 and CDR2 are LGHNA and YSLEER. This CDR3 is 12 amino acids long. TCRdb recomputed calls from the 5' RACE reads with MiXCR, one row per CDR3 protein. The sample contains about 240,000 distinct CDR3 sequences, 8% to 11% of which appear only once. Study conclusions and caveats: Cord blood beta clonotypes present at high abundance carried fewer insertions; no such pattern appeared in memory repertoires.

This clonotype was sampled from a man in his forties or fifties in good health. This chain connects TRBV4-3 to TRBJ2-7, with unresolved D. The sequencing input was memory T cells sorted from blood. The CDR3 nucleotides are TGCGCCAGCAGCCAAGATCGCCAGGAGCAGTACTTC. As protein: CASSQDRQEQYF.